This TCR beta chain derives from a study of blood T cell repertoires in COVID-19. Methods used by the authors: Estimation of nucleated cell counts was performed using reference gene primer amplification. Sequencing used immunoSEQ multiplex PCR; TCRdb keeps in-frame clones, though not all of them. That table gives V, J and clone size, and the DNA gave D and trimming. The sample records around 250,000 clones, approximately 83% being singletons. CDR3 size: 14 residues. Trimming cost V 2 bases and J 7 bases, with 12 bases left between them. The germline gives CDR1 MNHNS, CDR2 SASEGT. This clone appeared once.

The chain employs TRBV6-1 and TRBJ2-4; D possibly corresponds to TRBD2 (6 bases). This TCR was sampled from a woman aged 50 to 60 who had recovered from COVID-19. Input material: PBMCs or T cells enriched from blood (not recorded which). The CDR3 reads CASSEPGTRNIQYF. The CDR3 nucleotides are TGTGCCAGCAGTGAACCCGGGACTCGTAACATTCAGTACTTC.